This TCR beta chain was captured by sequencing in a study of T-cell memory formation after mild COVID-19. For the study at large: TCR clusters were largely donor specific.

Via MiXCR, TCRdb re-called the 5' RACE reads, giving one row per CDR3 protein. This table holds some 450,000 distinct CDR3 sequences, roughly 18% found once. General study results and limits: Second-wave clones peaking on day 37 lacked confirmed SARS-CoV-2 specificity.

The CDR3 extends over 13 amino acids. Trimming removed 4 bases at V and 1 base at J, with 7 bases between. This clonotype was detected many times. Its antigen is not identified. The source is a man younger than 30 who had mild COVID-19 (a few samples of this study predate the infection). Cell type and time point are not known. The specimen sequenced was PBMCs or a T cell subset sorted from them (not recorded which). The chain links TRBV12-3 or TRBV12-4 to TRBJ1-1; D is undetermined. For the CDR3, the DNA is TGTGCCAGCAGTTCACGAGAGAACACTGAAGCTTTCTTT. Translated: CASSSRENTEAFF.